This T cell receptor (beta chain) was captured by sequencing in a study of T cells in Graves' hyperthyroidism and ophthalmopathy. The J segment lost 3 bases and the V segment lost 7 bases, leaving 6 bases of the junction unmatched. Germline lookup yields CDR1 SNHLY and CDR2 FYNNEI. This CDR3 contains 13 residues. The table lists this clonotype with many counts. The antigen remains unidentified. Authors of the study amplified TCR beta CDR3 regions from RNA transcripts. The TCR CDR3 first-round RT-PCR relied on the HTBI primer set. TCRdb processed the multiplex PCR reads anew with MiXCR; each CDR3 protein has one entry. The sample includes hundreds of thousands of distinct CDR3 sequences, 45% of them seen just once. Uncontrolled infection, other autoimmune disease, pregnancy or lactation disqualified patients from enrolment. Findings and caveats of the study: Using 13 V-J features, a model discriminated ophthalmopathy from stable hyperthyroidism.

The sequenced material came from peripheral blood or thyroid tissue (not recorded which). The chain combines TRBV2 with TRBJ2-7; 7 bases line up with TRBD1. The source of this sequence is an adult man with Graves' disease, either hyperthyroidism or ophthalmopathy (not recorded which). This CDR3 is CASNRAGGYEQYF. The CDR3 DNA reads as TGTGCCAGCAATCGGGCAGGGGGCTACGAGCAGTACTTC.